These 17 T cell receptor beta chains originate from one sample sequenced in a study of blood T cell repertoires in COVID-19. Method: immunoSEQ multiplex PCR; TCRdb's copy keeps in-frame clones and lacks some. The sample yields about 360,000 clones, roughly 86% seen once. Sample: PBMCs or T cells enriched from blood (not recorded which). These receptors were taken from a woman in her 40s with acute COVID-19.

This chain joins TRBV5-8 and TRBJ2-5, with TRBD2 matching 12 bases. Trimming removed 2 bases from V and 4 bases from J; junction bases left unmatched: 12. In germline, CDR1 is SGHTS, CDR2 YDEGEE. The CDR3 sequence is 18 residues long. The CDR3, as DNA: TGTGCCAGCAGCTTTTCAGGACTAGCGGGACCCGAAGGAGAGACCCAGTACTTC. Its translation: CASSFSGLAGPEGETQYF.

In this sample, this clone turned up once. The rearrangement links TRBV3-1 (or the pseudogene TRBV3-2) to TRBJ2-4; TRBD2 agrees at 10 bases. V lost 1 base to trimming and J lost 0 bases; unmatched junction nucleotides: 0. The CDR3 contains 16 residues. The V gene's germline CDR1 is LGHDT and CDR2 YNNKEL (reference sequence). As DNA, the CDR3 is TGTGCCAGCAGCCAAGGACTAGCGGGAGCCAAAAACATTCAGTACTTC. Amino acids: CASSQGLAGAKNIQYF.

This chain joins TRBV24-1 and TRBJ1-6; 7 bases line up with TRBD1. The V gene's germline CDR1 is KGHDR and CDR2 SFDVKD. The CDR3 contains 14 residues. Losses at the gene ends were 9 bases for V and 8 bases for J; bases not matched to a gene: 9. This CDR3 is CATAPTGTDSPLHF. In nucleotides, the CDR3 is TGTGCCACCGCACCGACAGGGACTGATTCACCCCTCCACTTT.

This clone was detected a few times. The chain combines TRBV11-2 with TRBJ2-1; 8 bases map to TRBD2. Germline CDR1 is SGHAT and CDR2 is FQNNGV. V trimming: 4 bases; J trimming: 13 bases; junction bases outside the gene matches: 15. This CDR3 is built from 15 residues. The CDR3 here is CASSSQGGPAGAQFF. DNA of the CDR3: TGTGCCAGCAGCTCGCAAGGCGGGCCAGCGGGGGCACAGTTCTTC.

This rearrangement joins TRBV6-5 to TRBJ2-3, with D possibly TRBD1 on 6 matching bases. The CDR3 loop spans 13 amino acids. Germline V gene sequence: CDR1 MNHEY, CDR2 SVGAGI. The ends were cut back, 11 bases at V and 0 bases at J, with 12 bases in the middle. CDR3 sequence: CAPLDSSTDTQYF. The DNA of the CDR3 is TGTGCCCCACTGGACAGTAGCACAGATACGCAGTATTTT.

The chain combines TRBV20-1 with TRBJ1-2, with D perhaps matching TRBD1 (5 bases). This CDR3 spans 12 amino acids. The germline V and J ends were trimmed by 3 bases and 6 bases, with 11 bases remaining between them. The germline gives CDR1 DFQATT, CDR2 SNEGSKA (reference sequence). The CDR3 region has the DNA TGCAGTGCTAGTGCAGGGTTTAATGGCTACACCTTC. Translation gives CSASAGFNGYTF.

The rearrangement uses TRBV10-3 and TRBJ1-2; 10 nucleotides line up with TRBD1. Germline V lookup: CDR1 ENHRY, CDR2 SYGVKD. The junction had 11 bases not matched to a gene; V was cut back by 8 bases and J by 8 bases. The CDR3 is 14 amino acids. CDR3 in DNA: TGTGCCATCGCAGCGACAGGGGGCGCAGGAGGCTACACCTTC. Protein sequence: CAIAATGGAGGYTF.

The rearrangement joins TRBV27 to TRBJ2-6; no clear D gene. The CDR3 is made up of 15 amino acids. The germline V gene has CDR1 MNHEY and CDR2 SMNVEV (reference sequence). Trimming pared 4 bases from V and 0 bases from J, leaving 7 bases between. CDR3 sequence reads: CASSSRSSGANVLTF. In nucleotides, the CDR3 is TGTGCCAGCAGTTCGAGAAGCTCTGGGGCCAACGTCCTGACTTTC.

V usage is TRBV6-5 and J usage is TRBJ2-7; 8 bases agree with TRBD1. Germline CDR1 MNHEY, CDR2 SVGAGI. The CDR3 has 15 amino acids. Unmatched junction bases numbered 7, after V lost 5 bases and J lost 1 base. CDR3 in DNA: TGTGCCAGCAGTCTAGTCACAGGGGGTTCCTACGAGCAGTACTTC. Its protein product is CASSLVTGGSYEQYF.

The chain employs TRBV18 and TRBJ2-7; D remains ambiguous. Germline V CDR1 and CDR2: KGHSH, LQKENI. This CDR3 is 14 amino acids long. With 0 bases removed from V and 0 bases from J, the gap between germline ends came to 6 bases. The CDR3: CASSPPFGSYEQYF. CDR3 in DNA: TGTGCCAGCTCACCACCCTTCGGCTCCTACGAGCAGTACTTC.

This chain connects TRBV5-1 to TRBJ2-3; 7 positions agree with TRBD1. The CDR3 is 16 amino acids. The V and J ends lost 3 bases and 2 bases, in that order; junction bases with no gene match: 9. Germline V CDR1 and CDR2: SGHRS, YFSETQ. The CDR3 DNA reads as TGCGCCAGCAGCTCCCAGACAGGGCTTTTCACAGATACGCAGTATTTT. It codes for CASSSQTGLFTDTQYF.

In its sample, this clone was seen once. The rearrangement joins TRBV10-3 to TRBJ1-4; 10 bases are a match to TRBD1. Germline assignment: CDR1 ENHRY and CDR2 SYGVKD. V dropped 10 bases and J dropped 6; count of bases not matched to a gene: 2. The CDR3 loop spans 12 amino acids. CDR3 residues: CATGQGYEKLFF. The CDR3 DNA is TGTGCCACGGGACAGGGGTATGAAAAACTGTTTTTT.

This chain's CDR3 is CASSVGSGGPQDTQYF. In nucleotides, the CDR3 is TGTGCCAGCAGCGTAGGTAGCGGGGGGCCCCAAGATACGCAGTATTTT. The chain links TRBV9 to TRBJ2-3, with 10 bases that match TRBD2. Per germline, CDR1 SGDLS and CDR2 YYNGEE. The V segment lost 0 bases and the J segment 5 bases; nucleotides outside the gene matches: 6. The CDR3 is 16 residues long.

The V gene is TRBV2, the J gene TRBJ1-1; D is unresolved. The CDR3 covers 13 residues. The germline gives CDR1 SNHLY, CDR2 FYNNEI. Trimming took 5 bases from V and 7 from J, leaving 14 bases between them. The CDR3 region is CASSHGRVGEAFF. The CDR3 region has the DNA TGTGCCAGCAGTCACGGGAGGGTGGGTGAAGCTTTCTTT.

The genes are TRBV5-1 and TRBJ2-5, with 8 bases identical to TRBD1. Germline V gene data show CDR1 as SGHRS and CDR2 as YFSETQ. The ends lost 4 bases at V and 5 bases at J; junction bases unmatched: 4. CDR3 size: 13 residues. The CDR3 here is CASSPGGWETQYF. CDR3 sequence (DNA): TGCGCCAGCAGCCCAGGGGGCTGGGAGACCCAGTACTTC.

This sequence joins TRBV4-2 and TRBJ2-7; D gene ambiguous. V lost 0 bases, J lost 6 bases, and 9 bases lay in between. This CDR3 region has 13 residues. CDR1 is LGHNA and CDR2 is YNFKEQ in the germline V gene. This CDR3 reads CASSQEVPREQYF. Written as DNA, the CDR3 is TGTGCCAGCAGCCAAGAAGTTCCGCGCGAGCAGTACTTC.

In DNA, the CDR3 is TGTGCCAGCAGCTTAGTACTAGCGGGCTACGAGCAGTACTTC. The encoded protein is CASSLVLAGYEQYF. This chain uses TRBV7-9 with TRBJ2-7; 9 positions match TRBD2. The CDR3 runs 14 residues. In germline, CDR1 is SEHNR, CDR2 FQNEAQ (reference sequence). V gave up 1 base and J gave up 3 bases; unmatched junction bases: 1.